The T cell receptor beta chain under discussion was sequenced for a study of control samples from healthy donors and cancer patients. Germline CDR1 is LNHDA and CDR2 is SQIVND (reference sequence). There are 15 residues in the CDR3. The V end was cut by 5 bases, the J end by 4 bases, with 12 bases between. Sequencing was performed with immunoSEQ multiplex PCR; in TCRdb, only in-frame clones are kept and a portion is missing. The sample holds 190,000 or so clones, just under 95% seen once. The clonotype comes from a man aged 18 to 29 in good health. Material for sequencing was blood. The rearrangement uses TRBV19 and TRBJ2-6; a possible D gene is TRBD2 (6 bases). In DNA, the CDR3 is TGTGCCAGTAGTCTGTGGGGGGAGGGGGCCAACGTCCTGACTTTC. Translation: CASSLWGEGANVLTF.